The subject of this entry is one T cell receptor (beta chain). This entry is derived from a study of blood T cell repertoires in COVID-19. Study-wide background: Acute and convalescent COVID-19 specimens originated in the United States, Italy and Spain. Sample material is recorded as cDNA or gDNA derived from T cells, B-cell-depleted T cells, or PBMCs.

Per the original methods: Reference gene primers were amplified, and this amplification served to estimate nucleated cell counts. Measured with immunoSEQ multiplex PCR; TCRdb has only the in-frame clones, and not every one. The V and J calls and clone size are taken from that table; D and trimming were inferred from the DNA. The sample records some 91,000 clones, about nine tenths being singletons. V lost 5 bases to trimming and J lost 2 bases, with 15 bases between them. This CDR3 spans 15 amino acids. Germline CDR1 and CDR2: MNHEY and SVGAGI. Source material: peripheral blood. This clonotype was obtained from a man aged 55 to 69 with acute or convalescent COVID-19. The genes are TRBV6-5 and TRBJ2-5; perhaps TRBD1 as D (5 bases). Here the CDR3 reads CASSPLTVGQETQYF. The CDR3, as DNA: TGTGCCAGCAGTCCCCTGACAGTTGGGCAAGAGACCCAGTACTTC.